This T cell receptor (beta chain) was sequenced during a study of Ad26.COV2.S vaccination and SARS-CoV-2 variants. The method was immunoSEQ multiplex PCR; TCRdb's version includes in-frame clones alone and lacks a portion of them. The table lists over 400,000 clones, about 92% of them singletons, with 1.5% to 2% in the top ten. Turning to this clone: Antigen: not known.

The germline V and J ends were trimmed by 4 bases and 2 bases, with 6 bases remaining between them. CDR3 length: 12 residues. CDR1 MDHEN and CDR2 SYDVKM come from the germline V gene. As to treatment: 15 to 20 received Ad26.COV2.S at low or high dose, single or two shots; several received placebo; per-sample allocation not given. Samples were taken on day 63 after the first vaccine or placebo injection. Study outcomes and limitations: Considerable breadth of spike-specific CD8+ and CD4+ T cell responses has reportedly been documented following vaccination.

The rearrangement links TRBV28 to TRBJ2-7, with no clear D. The sequencing used peripheral blood, collected in a trial of Ad26.COV2.S vaccine versus placebo. The receptor's source is a person aged 18-65 years who received the Ad26.COV2.S COVID-19 vaccine or a placebo. Written as DNA, the CDR3 is TGTGCCAGCAGTTCTGTAACCTACGAGCAGTACTTC. Encoded protein: CASSSVTYEQYF.